This TCR beta chain appears in the sequencing data of a study of T cells after yellow fever vaccination. General study points: Abundant clonotypes from the bulk population could get into FACS-sorted repertoires as contaminants.

The V and J ends lost 4 bases and 7 bases respectively, with 7 bases between them. Per the germline V gene, CDR1 is SQVTM and CDR2 is ANQGSEA. This CDR3 is built from 11 residues. This clonotype was counted a few times. What it binds is unknown. TCRdb re-derived calls from the 5' RACE reads in MiXCR, one entry per CDR3 protein. The sample records approximately 600,000 distinct CDR3 sequences, about 12% being singletons. V gene TRBV29-1 combines with J gene TRBJ2-2; D may be TRBD1 (5 bases). The TCR was taken from a man aged 25-40 years who received the YFV17D yellow fever vaccine. The source material was PBMCs, sampled on the day of the yellow fever booster vaccination. This CDR3 is CSVGQGGELFF. CDR3 nucleotide sequence: TGCAGCGTTGGGCAGGGCGGGGAGCTGTTTTTT.